This T cell receptor beta chain was found in a study of T-cell memory formation after mild COVID-19. Study-level background: Among the donors, TCR clusters were largely specific to each donor.

Study-level points and caveats: The study found balanced CD4/CD8 in clones contracting day 15 to 85 and a CD4+ lean in later expanders. Of the contracting clones, CD4+ ones lay mainly in CM and EM, and CD8+ ones in EMRA. Prior to infection, memory already included some responding clones, suggesting cross-reactive memory joined.

Points on this clonotype: Its antigen is not known.

TCRdb re-analysed the 5' RACE reads in MiXCR, keeping a single row per CDR3 protein. Found here are 550,000 to 600,000 distinct CDR3 sequences, roughly 20% of them singletons; the top ten hold about 8.7%. What was sequenced was PBMCs or a T cell subset sorted from them (not recorded which). This TCR was recovered from an adult woman who had mild COVID-19 (a few samples of this study predate the infection). Cell type and time point are not known.

This chain's CDR3 is CASSLGVGQPQHF. The CDR3 DNA sequence: TGCGCCAGCAGCTTGGGCGTAGGTCAGCCCCAGCATTTT. The chain couples TRBV5-1 to TRBJ1-5; D remains ambiguous. Trimming cost V 0 bases and J 6 bases, with 7 bases left between them. The CDR3 covers 13 residues. Germline V CDR1 and CDR2: SGHRS, YFSETQ.